The clone carrying this T cell receptor beta chain has a single count. Looked up from germline, CDR1 is SGHNT and CDR2 is YYREEE (reference sequence). V shed 4 bases and J 1 base; nucleotides not matched to a gene: 8. This CDR3 is 16 amino acids long. Per the study methods: By means of reference gene primer amplification, nucleated cell counts were estimated. The data were produced by immunoSEQ multiplex PCR, yet TCRdb's version contains in-frame clones alone and is incomplete. V, J and clone size reflect that table, while D and trimming were determined from the DNA. The sample has more than 75,000 clones, roughly 91% seen once. The data were taken from a study of blood T cell repertoires in COVID-19. About the study: Samples taken during acute and convalescent COVID-19 were collected in the United States, Italy and Spain. PBMCs, B-cell-depleted T cells, or T cells provided the cDNA or gDNA that made up the material.

The chain joins TRBV5-4 to TRBJ2-3; 8 bases agree with TRBD1. The receptor's source is an elderly woman with active COVID-19. Sequences were obtained from peripheral blood. The CDR3 region is CASSQSAGQGTDTQYF. Written as DNA, the CDR3 is TGTGCCAGCAGCCAAAGTGCGGGACAGGGCACAGATACGCAGTATTTT.